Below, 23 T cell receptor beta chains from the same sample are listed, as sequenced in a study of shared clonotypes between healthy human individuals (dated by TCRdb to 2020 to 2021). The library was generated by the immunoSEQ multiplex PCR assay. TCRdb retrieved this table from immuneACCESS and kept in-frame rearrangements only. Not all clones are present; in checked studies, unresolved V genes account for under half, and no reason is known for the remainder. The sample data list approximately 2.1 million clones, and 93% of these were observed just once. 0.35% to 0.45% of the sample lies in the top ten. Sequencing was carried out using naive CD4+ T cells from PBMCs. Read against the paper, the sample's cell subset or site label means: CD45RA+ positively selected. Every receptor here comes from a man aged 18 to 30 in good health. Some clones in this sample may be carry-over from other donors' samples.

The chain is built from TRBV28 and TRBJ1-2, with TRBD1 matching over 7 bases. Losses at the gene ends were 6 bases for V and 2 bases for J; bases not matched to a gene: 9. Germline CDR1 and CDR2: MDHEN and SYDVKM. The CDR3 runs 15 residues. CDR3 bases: TGTGCCAGCAGGAATATTCCGGGACAGAACTATGGCTACACCTTC. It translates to CASRNIPGQNYGYTF.

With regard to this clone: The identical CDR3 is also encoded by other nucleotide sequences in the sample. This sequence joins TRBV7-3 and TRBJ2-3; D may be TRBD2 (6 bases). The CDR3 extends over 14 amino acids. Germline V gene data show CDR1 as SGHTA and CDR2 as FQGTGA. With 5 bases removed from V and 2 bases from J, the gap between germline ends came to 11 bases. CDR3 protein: CASSPGLSTDTQYF. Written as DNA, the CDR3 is TGTGCCAGCAGCCCGGGACTCTCCACAGATACGCAGTATTTT.

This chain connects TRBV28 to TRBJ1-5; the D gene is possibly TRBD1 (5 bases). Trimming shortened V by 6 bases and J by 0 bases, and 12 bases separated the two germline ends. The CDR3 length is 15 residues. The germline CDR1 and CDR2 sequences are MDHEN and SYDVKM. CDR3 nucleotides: TGTGCCAGCAGGACCGGGACGATTAGCAATCAGCCCCAGCATTTT. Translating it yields CASRTGTISNQPQHF.

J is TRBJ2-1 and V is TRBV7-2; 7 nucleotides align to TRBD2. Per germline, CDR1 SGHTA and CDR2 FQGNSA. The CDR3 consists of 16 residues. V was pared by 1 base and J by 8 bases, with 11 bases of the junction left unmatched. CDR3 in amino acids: CASSLEAGVLFDEQFF. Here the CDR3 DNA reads TGTGCCAGCAGCTTAGAGGCGGGAGTTTTATTCGATGAGCAGTTCTTC.

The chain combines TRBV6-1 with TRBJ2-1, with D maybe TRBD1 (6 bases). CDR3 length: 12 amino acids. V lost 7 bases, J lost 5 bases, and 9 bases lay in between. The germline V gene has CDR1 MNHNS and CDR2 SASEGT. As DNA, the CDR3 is TGTGCCAGCAAAACAGGGAACAATGAGCAGTTCTTC. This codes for CASKTGNNEQFF.

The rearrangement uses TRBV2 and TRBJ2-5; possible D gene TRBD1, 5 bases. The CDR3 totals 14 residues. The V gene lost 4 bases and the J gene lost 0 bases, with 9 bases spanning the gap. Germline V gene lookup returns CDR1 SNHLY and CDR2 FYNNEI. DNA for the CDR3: TGTGCCAGCAGTGTCGGCAGGGACCAAGAGACCCAGTACTTC. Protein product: CASSVGRDQETQYF.

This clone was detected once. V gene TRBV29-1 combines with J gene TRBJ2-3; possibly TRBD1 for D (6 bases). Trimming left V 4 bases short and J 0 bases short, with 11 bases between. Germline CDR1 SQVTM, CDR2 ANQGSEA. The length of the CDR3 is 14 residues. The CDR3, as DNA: TGCAGCGTTGTTGGGGACACTAGCACAGATACGCAGTATTTT. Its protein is CSVVGDTSTDTQYF.

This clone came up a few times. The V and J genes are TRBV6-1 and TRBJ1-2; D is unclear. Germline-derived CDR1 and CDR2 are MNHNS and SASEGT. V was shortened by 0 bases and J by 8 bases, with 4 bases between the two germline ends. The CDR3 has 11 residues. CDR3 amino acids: CASSEAIGYTF. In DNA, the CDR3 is TGTGCCAGCAGTGAAGCTATCGGCTACACCTTC.

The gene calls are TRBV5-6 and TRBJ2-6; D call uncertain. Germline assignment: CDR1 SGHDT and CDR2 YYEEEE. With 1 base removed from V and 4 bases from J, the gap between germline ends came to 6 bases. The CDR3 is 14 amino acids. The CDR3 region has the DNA TGTGCCAGCAGCTTGTTGTCCGGGGCCAACGTCCTGACTTTC. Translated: CASSLLSGANVLTF.

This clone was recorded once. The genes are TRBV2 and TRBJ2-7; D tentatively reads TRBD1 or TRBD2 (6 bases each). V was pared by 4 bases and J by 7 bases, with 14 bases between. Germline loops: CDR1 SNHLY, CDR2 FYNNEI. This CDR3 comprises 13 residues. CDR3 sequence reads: CASSGAGGREQYF. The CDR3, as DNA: TGTGCCAGCAGTGGGGCCGGGGGCCGAGAGCAGTACTTC.

The CDR3: CSVGPSGANVLTF. The CDR3 region has the DNA TGCAGCGTTGGTCCGTCTGGGGCCAACGTCCTGACTTTC. The chain recombines TRBV29-1 with TRBJ2-6; unclear D gene. The germline gives CDR1 SQVTM, CDR2 ANQGSEA. V lost 4 bases to trimming and J lost 1 base, with 5 bases between them. The CDR3 covers 13 residues.

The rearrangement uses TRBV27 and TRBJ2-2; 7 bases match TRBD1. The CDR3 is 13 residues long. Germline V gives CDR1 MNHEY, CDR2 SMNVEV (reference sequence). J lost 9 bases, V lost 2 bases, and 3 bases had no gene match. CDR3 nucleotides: TGTGCCAGCAGTTTAATAGGGGGCCGGGAGCTGTTTTTT. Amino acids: CASSLIGGRELFF.

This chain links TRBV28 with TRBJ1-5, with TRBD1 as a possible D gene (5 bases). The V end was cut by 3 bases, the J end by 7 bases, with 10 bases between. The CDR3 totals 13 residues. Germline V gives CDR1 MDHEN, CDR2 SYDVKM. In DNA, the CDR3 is TGTGCCAGCAGTTTTGGGGGGTTCCAGCCCCAGCATTTT. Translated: CASSFGGFQPQHF.

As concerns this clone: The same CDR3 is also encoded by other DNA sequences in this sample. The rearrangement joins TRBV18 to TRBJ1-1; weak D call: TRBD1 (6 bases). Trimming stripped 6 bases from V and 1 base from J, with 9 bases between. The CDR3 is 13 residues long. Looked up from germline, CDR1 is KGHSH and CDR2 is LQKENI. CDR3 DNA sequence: TGTGCCAGCTCCCAGGACAGGAACACTGAAGCTTTCTTT. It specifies CASSQDRNTEAFF.

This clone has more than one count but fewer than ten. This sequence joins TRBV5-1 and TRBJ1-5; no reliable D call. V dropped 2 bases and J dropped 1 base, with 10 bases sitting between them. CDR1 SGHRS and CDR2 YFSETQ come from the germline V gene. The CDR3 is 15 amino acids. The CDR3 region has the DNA TGCGCCAGCAGCTTTTACCCGAACAGCAATCAGCCCCAGCATTTT. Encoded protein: CASSFYPNSNQPQHF. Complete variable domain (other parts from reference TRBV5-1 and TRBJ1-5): KAGVTQTPRYLIKTRGQQVTLSCSPISGHRSVSWYQQTPGQGLQFLFEYFSETQRNKGNFPGRFSGRQFSNSRSEMNVSTLELGDSALYLCASSFYPNSNQPQHFGDGTRLSIL.

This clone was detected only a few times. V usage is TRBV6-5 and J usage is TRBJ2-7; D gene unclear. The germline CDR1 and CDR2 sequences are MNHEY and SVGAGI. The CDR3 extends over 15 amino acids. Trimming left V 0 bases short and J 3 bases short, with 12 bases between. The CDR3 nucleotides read TGTGCCAGCAGTTACTCGAGGTTAAATTACTACGAGCAGTACTTC. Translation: CASSYSRLNYYEQYF.

The CDR3 spells CATMTRISGNTIYF. The CDR3 coding sequence is TGTGCCACGATGACCCGGATCTCTGGAAACACCATATATTTT. The chain links TRBV28 to TRBJ1-3; D remains unclear. V was shortened by 10 bases and J by 0 bases, with 13 bases between the two germline ends. The CDR3 loop spans 14 amino acids. Germline V CDR1 and CDR2: MDHEN, SYDVKM.

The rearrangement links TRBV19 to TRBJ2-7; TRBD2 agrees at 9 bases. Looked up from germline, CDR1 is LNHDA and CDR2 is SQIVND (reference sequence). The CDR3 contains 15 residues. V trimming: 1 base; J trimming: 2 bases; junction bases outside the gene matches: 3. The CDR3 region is CASSIAPSGAYEQYF. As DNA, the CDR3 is TGTGCCAGTAGTATAGCTCCTAGCGGGGCCTACGAGCAGTACTTC.

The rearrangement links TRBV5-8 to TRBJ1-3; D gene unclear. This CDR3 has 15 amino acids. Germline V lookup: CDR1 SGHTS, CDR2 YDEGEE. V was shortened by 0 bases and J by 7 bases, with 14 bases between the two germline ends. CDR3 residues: CASSLAYGSPNTIYF. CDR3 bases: TGTGCCAGCAGCTTGGCCTATGGGTCTCCTAACACCATATATTTT.

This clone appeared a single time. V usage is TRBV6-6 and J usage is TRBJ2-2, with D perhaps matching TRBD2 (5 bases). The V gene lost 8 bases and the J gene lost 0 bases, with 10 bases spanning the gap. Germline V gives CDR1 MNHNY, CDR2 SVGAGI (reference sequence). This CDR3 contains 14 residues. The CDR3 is CASRGQPNTGELFF. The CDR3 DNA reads TGTGCCAGCCGGGGTCAACCGAACACCGGGGAGCTGTTTTTT.

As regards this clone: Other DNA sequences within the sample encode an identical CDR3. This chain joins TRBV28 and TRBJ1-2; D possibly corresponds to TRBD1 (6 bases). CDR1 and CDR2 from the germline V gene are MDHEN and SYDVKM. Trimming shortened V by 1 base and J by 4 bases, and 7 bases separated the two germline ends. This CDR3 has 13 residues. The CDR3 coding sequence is TGTGCCAGCAGTTTATCAGGGGTCTATGGCTACACCTTC. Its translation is CASSLSGVYGYTF.

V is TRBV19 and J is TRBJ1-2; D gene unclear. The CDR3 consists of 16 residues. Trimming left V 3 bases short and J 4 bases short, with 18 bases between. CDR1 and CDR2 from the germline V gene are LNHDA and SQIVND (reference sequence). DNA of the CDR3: TGTGCCAGTAGTATTAATTCCTTAGCCCTCCTCTATGGCTACACCTTC. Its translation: CASSINSLALLYGYTF.

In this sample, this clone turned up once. CDR3 sequence (DNA): TGTGCCTGGAGTGTATGGGGACTTAAGGGCATTCAGTACTTC. As protein: CAWSVWGLKGIQYF. The chain couples TRBV30 to TRBJ2-4; D may be TRBD2 (6 bases). The CDR3 has 14 residues. The germline V and J ends were trimmed by 0 bases and 9 bases, with 15 bases remaining between them. Germline-derived CDR1 and CDR2 are GTSNPN and SVGIG (reference sequence).